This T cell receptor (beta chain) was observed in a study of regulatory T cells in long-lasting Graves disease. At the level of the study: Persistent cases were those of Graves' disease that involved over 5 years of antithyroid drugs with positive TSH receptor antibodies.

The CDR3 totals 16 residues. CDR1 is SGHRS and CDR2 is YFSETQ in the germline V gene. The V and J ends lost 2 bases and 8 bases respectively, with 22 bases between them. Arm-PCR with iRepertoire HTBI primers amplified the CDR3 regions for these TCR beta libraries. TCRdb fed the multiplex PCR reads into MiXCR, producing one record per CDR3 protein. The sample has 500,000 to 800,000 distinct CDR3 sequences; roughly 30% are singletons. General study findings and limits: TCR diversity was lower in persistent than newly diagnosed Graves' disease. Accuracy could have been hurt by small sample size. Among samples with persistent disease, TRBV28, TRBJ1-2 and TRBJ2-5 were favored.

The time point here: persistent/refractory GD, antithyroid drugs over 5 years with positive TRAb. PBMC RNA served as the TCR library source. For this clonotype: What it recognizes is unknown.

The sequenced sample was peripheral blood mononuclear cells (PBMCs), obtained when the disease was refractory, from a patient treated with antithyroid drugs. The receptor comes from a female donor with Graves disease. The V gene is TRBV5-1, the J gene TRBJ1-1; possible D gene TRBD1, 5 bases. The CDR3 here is CASSFGAVAGTEEAFF. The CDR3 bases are TGCGCCAGCAGCTTTGGTGCCGTCGCAGGGACCGAGGAAGCTTTCTTT.